The 4 T cell receptor beta chains below all came from one sample that was sequenced in a study of long-term antiretroviral therapy in people with HIV. immunoSEQ v3.0 was run at survey level. Sequencing used immunoSEQ multiplex PCR; TCRdb keeps in-frame clones, though not all of them. The repertoire holds roughly 20,000 clones, with around four fifths as singletons. The sequencing used unsorted PBMCs, collected approximately 4 years after starting antiretroviral therapy. The source is a man between 18 and 35 years old with HIV.

The chain has TRBV12-5 and TRBJ1-1, with D perhaps TRBD1 (6 bases). V was trimmed by 0 bases and J by 8 bases, leaving 13 bases between them. CDR1 LGHNT and CDR2 FRNRAP come from the germline V gene. This CDR3 is built from 14 residues. This CDR3 reads CASGLVPGQHEAFF. The CDR3 nucleotides are TGTGCTAGTGGTTTGGTACCGGGACAACACGAAGCTTTCTTT.

The chain carries TRBV7-2 and TRBJ2-2, with unresolved D. This CDR3 has 13 amino acids. Germline V gives CDR1 SGHTA, CDR2 FQGNSA. The V gene lost 1 base and the J gene lost 7 bases, with 7 bases spanning the gap. The CDR3 nucleotides read TGTGCCAGCAGCTTAGAGGGAATCGGGGAGCTGTTTTTT. This encodes CASSLEGIGELFF.

V usage is TRBV28 and J usage is TRBJ1-4; 8 bases match TRBD1. The CDR3 totals 14 residues. Germline CDR1 and CDR2: MDHEN and SYDVKM. With 4 bases clipped from V and 10 bases from J, the junction kept 8 bases outside the gene matches. The CDR3 nucleotides read TGTGCCAGCAGTTCACAGGGGGAGGATGGAAAACTGTTTTTT. Amino acids: CASSSQGEDGKLFF.

The chain links TRBV7-8 to TRBJ1-1; TRBD1 might be the D (5 bases). Trimming shortened V by 1 base and J by 1 base, and 13 bases separated the two germline ends. The germline gives CDR1 SGHVS, CDR2 FQNEAQ. The CDR3 consists of 16 residues. The CDR3 nucleotides read TGTGCCAGCAGCTTAGGGGGGTACCGGGAGAACACTGAAGCTTTCTTT. This translates into CASSLGGYRENTEAFF.